The rows below give T cell receptor beta chains drawn from one sample of a study of T cell changes during pregnancy in multiple sclerosis. Only in-frame clones appear in the TCRdb table, and some are missing; sequencing was by immunoSEQ multiplex PCR. The data contain roughly 120,000 clones, around 93% of them seen just once; the ten biggest clones take up approximately 6.3%. The source material was peripheral blood, sampled before pregnancy. The receptor source for this set is a female donor with multiple sclerosis, enrolled in a pregnancy study. Both conserved end residues are part of each CDR3. D genes are given only for firm matches.

V | D | CDR3
TRBV7-3 | NA | CASSLTGASGYNEQFF
TRBV5-4 | TRBD2 | CASSSLGLAGARETQYF
TRBV5-4 | TRBD2 | CASRETGGPGYNEQFF
TRBV11-3 | NA | CASSLGRNTGELFF
TRBV5-8 | NA | CASSLAPEQETQYF
TRBV6-1 | NA | CASSEGPPGGNYGYTF
TRBV7-8 | NA | CASSPRGGSYEQYF
TRBV10-3 | NA | CASSRQVTNTEAFF
TRBV27 | TRBD2 | CASSLAAGGGYNEQFF
TRBV5-1 | NA | CASSLATNTGELFF
TRBV6-1 | TRBD1 | CASRTGGNNNQPQHF
TRBV4-1 | NA | CASSHLSVNGEETQYF
TRBV27 | NA | CASSLSPYNQPQHF
TRBV15 | TRBD1 | CATSRDWQGVGNQPQHF
TRBV11-2 | NA | CASSPHHEQYF
TRBV7-2 | NA | CASRLGPGGGNYGYTF
TRBV5-4 | NA | CASSRGQTGNTIYF
TRBV4-1 | NA | CASSQYRISYEQYF
TRBV4-1 | TRBD2 | CASSQREGSNVLTF
TRBV4-1 | NA | CASSQDGDEQFF
TRBV19 | TRBD1 | CASRIQGTGANVLTF
TRBV18 | NA | CASSPRVSVFDTEAFF
TRBV6-1 | TRBD2 | CATGLAGTDTQYF
TRBV5-1 | TRBD2 | CASSFSGGAESYEQYF
TRBV19 | NA | CASSPRRTGSLSYEQYF
TRBV10-3 | NA | CAIKPGDGYTF
TRBV6-1 | NA | CASIVPGVRGYGYTF
TRBV15 | TRBD2 | CATSRDQASGSFYNEQFF
TRBV9 | TRBD2 | CASSAGLANTGELFF
TRBV11-2 | NA | CASRSIPRARGFNEQFF
TRBV7-9 | NA | CASSLAGRDNEQFF
TRBV18 | NA | CASSPPGEGGYTF
TRBV5-6 | NA | CASSLKGGPGNSPLHF
TRBV11-3 | NA | CASSLVRGAYEQFF
TRBV27 | NA | CASSPQTSGANVLTF
TRBV11-2 | NA | CASSFSSYEQYF
TRBV29-1 | TRBD1 | CSIGQGSSTDTQYF
TRBV19 | NA | CASGIRGRGGELFF
TRBV7-3 | TRBD2 | CASSLLGRGETQYF
TRBV28 | TRBD1 | CASSLVGQGYPGELFF
TRBV27 | NA | CASRTGAGNTIYF
TRBV5-6 | TRBD1 | CASSVRGQGEAFF
TRBV9 | NA | CASSVRTRASGANVLTF
TRBV6-6 | NA | CASSLRGASTYNEQFF